The present entry profiles one TCR beta chain with its context. Original processing notes: Amplification of reference gene primers provided the estimated nucleated cell counts. Produced via immunoSEQ multiplex PCR; TCRdb's table is partial and in-frame only. That table is the source of V, J and clone size, and D and trimming were worked out from the DNA. The profile shows roughly 100,000 clones, around 90% of them singletons. This entry belongs to a study of blood T cell repertoires in COVID-19. Turning to the study itself: Samples of COVID-19 (acute and convalescent) were obtained from the United States, Italy and Spain. The analysed material was cDNA or gDNA that came from T cells, B-cell-depleted T cells, or PBMCs.

Between the trimmed V and J ends, which lost 0 bases and 5 bases, there was a span of 7 bases. CDR3 length: 13 residues. CDR1 is SGHDN and CDR2 is FVKESK in the germline V gene. V and J are TRBV14 and TRBJ2-5; D is ambiguous. The clonotype comes from a human donor in a cohort sampled during active COVID-19. Sequencing was carried out using peripheral blood. The CDR3 DNA sequence: TGTGCCAGCAGCCAAGACCAGCGCGAGACCCAGTACTTC. Protein product: CASSQDQRETQYF.